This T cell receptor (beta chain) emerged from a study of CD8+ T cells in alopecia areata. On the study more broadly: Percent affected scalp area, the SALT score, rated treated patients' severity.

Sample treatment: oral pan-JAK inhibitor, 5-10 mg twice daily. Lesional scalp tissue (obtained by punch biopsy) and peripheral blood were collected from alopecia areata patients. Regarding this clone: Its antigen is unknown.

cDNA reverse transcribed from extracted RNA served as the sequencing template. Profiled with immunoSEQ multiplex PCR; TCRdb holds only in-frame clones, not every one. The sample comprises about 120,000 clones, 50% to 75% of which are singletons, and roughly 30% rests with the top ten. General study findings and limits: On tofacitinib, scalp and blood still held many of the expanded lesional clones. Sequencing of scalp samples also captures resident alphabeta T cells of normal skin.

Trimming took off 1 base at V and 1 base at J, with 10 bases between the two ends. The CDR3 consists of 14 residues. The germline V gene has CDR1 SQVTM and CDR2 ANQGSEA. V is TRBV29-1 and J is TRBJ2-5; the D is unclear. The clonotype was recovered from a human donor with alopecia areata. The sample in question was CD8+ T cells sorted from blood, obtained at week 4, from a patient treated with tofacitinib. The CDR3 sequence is CSVEVVDGQETQYF. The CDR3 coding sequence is TGCAGCGTTGAAGTGGTTGACGGCCAAGAGACCCAGTACTTC.